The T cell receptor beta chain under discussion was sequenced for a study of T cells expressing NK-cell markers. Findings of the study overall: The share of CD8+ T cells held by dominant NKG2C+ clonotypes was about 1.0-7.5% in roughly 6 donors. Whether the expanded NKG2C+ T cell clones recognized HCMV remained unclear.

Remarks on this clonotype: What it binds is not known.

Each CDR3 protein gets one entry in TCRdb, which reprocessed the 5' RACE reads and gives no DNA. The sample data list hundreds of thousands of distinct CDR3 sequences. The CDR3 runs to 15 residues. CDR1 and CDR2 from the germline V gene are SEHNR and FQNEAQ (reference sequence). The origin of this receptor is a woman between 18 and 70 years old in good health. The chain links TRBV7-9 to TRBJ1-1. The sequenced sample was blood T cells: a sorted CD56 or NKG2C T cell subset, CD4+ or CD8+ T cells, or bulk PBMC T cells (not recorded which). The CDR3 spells CASSSRGLKNTEAFF. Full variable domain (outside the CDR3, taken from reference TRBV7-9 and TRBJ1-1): DTGVSQNPRHKITKRGQNVTFRCDPISEHNRLYWYRQTLGQGPEFLTYFQNEAQLEKSRLLSDRFSAERPKGSFSTLEIQRTEQGDSAMYLCASSSRGLKNTEAFFGQGTRLTVV.